The clone carrying this TCR beta chain has only a few counts. Trimming stripped 4 bases from V and 2 bases from J, with 16 bases between. The CDR3 is made up of 15 amino acids. Germline CDR1 reads DFQATT; CDR2 reads SNEGSKA (reference sequence). In TCRdb, the 5' RACE reads were re-called with MiXCR into one record per CDR3 protein. The table has 25,000 to 30,000 distinct CDR3 sequences, 4.5% to 6% seen once; the top ten hold about 0.85%. This sample stems from a study of early T cells in non-severe SARS-CoV-2 infection. This rearrangement joins TRBV20-1 to TRBJ2-3; D remains unclear. The sequence came from an adult who was a healthcare worker with PCR-confirmed SARS-CoV-2 infection or an uninfected control (not recorded which). The sample consisted of whole blood. Written as DNA, the CDR3 is TGCAGTGCTAAACGGGCCCCCTCGGTCACAGATACGCAGTATTTT. Translating it yields CSAKRAPSVTDTQYF.